Below, 28 T cell receptor beta chains from the same sample are listed, as sequenced in a study of metastatic and nonmetastatic thyroid tumors. Every patient was untreated before thyroid surgery. With MiXCR, TCRdb reprocessed the PCR reads. This table holds about 26,000 clones, roughly 26% found once. The sequenced material came from blood. The receptors derive from a female donor with papillary thyroid cancer or a benign thyroid nodule (not recorded which). Some clones in this sample may be carry-over from other donors' samples.

This chain links TRBV6-4 with TRBJ2-3; no firm D call. Germline loops: CDR1 MRHNA, CDR2 SNTAGT. The V end lost 3 bases, the J end lost 2 bases, and 12 bases lay between the germline ends. CDR3 length equals 15 residues. Here the CDR3 reads CASSERNTYTDTQYF. The CDR3 coding sequence is TGTGCCAGCAGTGAGAGGAATACCTACACAGATACGCAGTATTTT.

The chain recombines TRBV19 with TRBJ1-1; D not certain. The germline gives CDR1 LNHDA, CDR2 SQIVND (reference sequence). Trimming took 6 bases from V and 2 from J, leaving 13 bases between them. This CDR3 contains 14 residues. The CDR3 here is CASSPPVINTEAFF. The CDR3 region has the DNA TGTGCCAGTAGCCCTCCAGTGATAAACACTGAAGCTTTCTTT.

This clone occurred a few times. This chain uses TRBV19 with TRBJ2-7; no clear D. The V end lost 3 bases, the J end lost 5 bases, and 14 bases lay between the germline ends. The germline CDR1 and CDR2 sequences are LNHDA and SQIVND (reference sequence). The CDR3 contains 14 residues. CDR3 region: CASSIAQCVHEQYF. The CDR3 nucleotides are TGTGCCAGTAGTATCGCTCAGTGCGTCCACGAGCAGTACTTC. The full variable domain, rest sourced from reference TRBV19 and TRBJ2-7, is DGGITQSPKYLFRKEGQNVTLSCEQNLNHDAMYWYRQDPGQGLRLIYYSQIVNDFQKGDIAEGYSVSREKKESFPLTVTSAQKNPTAFYLCASSIAQCVHEQYFGPGTRLTVT.

A word on this clone: The junction departs from the called germline gene at one end, perhaps through a read error. This chain joins TRBV5-1 and TRBJ2-1; TRBD2 agrees at 10 bases. The CDR3 is 15 residues long. Looked up from germline, CDR1 is SGHRS and CDR2 is YFSETQ. CDR3 sequence: CASSLILAGYNEQLF. The DNA for the CDR3 is TGCGCCAGCAGCTTGATACTAGCGGGGTACAATGAGCAGCTCTTC. Complete variable domain (other parts from reference TRBV5-1 and TRBJ2-1): KAGVTQTPRYLIKTRGQQVTLSCSPISGHRSVSWYQQTPGQGLQFLFEYFSETQRNKGNFPGRFSGRQFSNSRSEMNVSTLELGDSALYLCASSLILAGYNEQLFGPGTRLTVL.

This clone was observed at least ten times. This sample also contains other DNA sequences that code for the same CDR3. V is TRBV20-1 and J is TRBJ1-4, with a weak D call TRBD1 (6 bases). Trimming took off 5 bases at V and 7 bases at J, with 20 bases between the two ends. The germline V gene encodes CDR1 DFQATT and CDR2 SNEGSKA (reference sequence). CDR3 length: 15 residues. The CDR3 loop reads CSAGDSAGAGEKLFF. In DNA form, the CDR3 reads TGCAGTGCTGGCGACTCGGCGGGGGCGGGTGAAAAACTGTTTTTT.

The chain is built from TRBV5-1 and TRBJ2-5; 8 bases are a match to TRBD1. Germline loops: CDR1 SGHRS, CDR2 YFSETQ. The V segment lost 1 base and the J segment 4 bases; nucleotides outside the gene matches: 9. This CDR3 is built from 16 residues. CDR3 sequence (DNA): TGCGCCAGCAGCTTGACTGGACAGGGAAGGATAGAGACCCAGTACTTC. It yields the protein CASSLTGQGRIETQYF. Full variable domain (rest looked up from reference TRBV5-1 and TRBJ2-5): KAGVTQTPRYLIKTRGQQVTLSCSPISGHRSVSWYQQTPGQGLQFLFEYFSETQRNKGNFPGRFSGRQFSNSRSEMNVSTLELGDSALYLCASSLTGQGRIETQYFGPGTRLLVL.

The chain joins TRBV7-9 to TRBJ2-7; 8 bases are shared with TRBD1. Trimming took 5 bases from V and 6 from J; bases not matched to a gene: 6. Germline V lookup: CDR1 SEHNR, CDR2 FQNEAQ (reference sequence). The length of the CDR3 is 13 residues. The DNA for the CDR3 is TGTGCCAGCAGCCCGGGACAGGCCACCGAGCAGTACTTC. This sequence encodes CASSPGQATEQYF.

By share of the sample, this clone is medium-sized. The chain carries TRBV12-3 or TRBV12-4 and TRBJ1-2; D gene uncertain. Trimming cost V 4 bases and J 0 bases, with 6 bases left between them. The CDR3 has 13 amino acids. CDR3 residues: CASSYAANYGYTF. The DNA of the CDR3 is TGTGCCAGCAGTTACGCGGCTAACTATGGCTACACCTTC.

This clone was picked up many times. The chain recombines TRBV25-1 with TRBJ2-1; TRBD1 aligns across 11 bases. The CDR3 loop spans 13 amino acids. Trimming removed 4 bases from V and 8 bases from J; junction bases left unmatched: 1. The germline CDR1 and CDR2 sequences are MGHDK and SYGVNS. The CDR3 coding sequence is TGTGCCAGCAGTGGGACAGGGGGCTATGAGCAGTTCTTC. Translated: CASSGTGGYEQFF. Complete variable domain (other parts from reference TRBV25-1 and TRBJ2-1): EADIYQTPRYLVIGTGKKITLECSQTMGHDKMYWYQQDPGMELHLIHYSYGVNSTEKGDLSSESTVSRIRTEHFPLTLESARPSHTSQYLCASSGTGGYEQFFGPGTRLTVL.

In the case of this clone: This sequence may be a read error, since a much larger clone differs from it by one base. V gene TRBV20-1 combines with J gene TRBJ2-5; the D is unclear. In germline, CDR1 is DFQATT, CDR2 SNEGSKA (reference sequence). The V gene lost 6 bases and the J gene lost 4 bases, with 21 bases spanning the gap. The CDR3 runs to 15 residues. CDR3 sequence: CSASPLGWPGETQYF. In DNA, the CDR3 is TGCAGTGCCTCACCTCTTGGGTGGCCCGGAGAGACCCAGTACTTC.

This clone appeared many times. The V and J genes are TRBV19 and TRBJ2-3; D gene unclear. Germline-derived CDR1 and CDR2 are LNHDA and SQIVND (reference sequence). This CDR3 has 12 residues. V lost 5 bases, J lost 8 bases, and 11 bases lay in between. CDR3 bases: TGTGCCAGTAGTTCAAGGGATTTTACGCAGTATTTT. This gives the protein CASSSRDFTQYF.

This clone was seen ten or more times. CDR3 sequence: CASSTQPGRTEAFF. For the CDR3, the DNA is TGTGCCAGCAGCACCCAGCCCGGGAGGACTGAAGCTTTCTTT. The chain joins TRBV9 to TRBJ1-1; D unclear. The CDR3 totals 14 residues. In germline, CDR1 is SGDLS, CDR2 YYNGEE. The V end was cut by 4 bases, the J end by 5 bases, with 15 bases between.

The chain combines TRBV3-1 with TRBJ1-2, with TRBD1 matching over 7 bases. Per the germline V gene, CDR1 is LGHDT and CDR2 is YNNKEL (reference sequence). V was clipped by 2 bases and J by 8 bases; unmatched bases: 5. CDR3 size: 13 residues. The CDR3 sequence: CASSQFRGNGYTF. The CDR3 region has the DNA TGTGCCAGCAGCCAATTCAGGGGGAACGGCTACACCTTC.

The J gene is TRBJ2-3, the V gene TRBV6-5; D call uncertain. This CDR3 is built from 17 residues. Germline V lookup: CDR1 MNHEY, CDR2 SVGAGI. Trimming removed 6 bases at V and 2 bases at J, with 21 bases between. The chain's CDR3 is CASSSSVQSILTDTQYF. As DNA, the CDR3 is TGTGCCAGCAGCTCGAGCGTGCAGTCCATCCTCACAGATACGCAGTATTTT.

This clone was seen ten or more times. The chain employs TRBV10-3 and TRBJ2-1, with D hard to call. The CDR3 is 11 residues long. V lost 0 bases, J lost 12 bases, and 6 bases lay in between. CDR1 is ENHRY and CDR2 is SYGVKD in the germline V gene. CDR3 in amino acids: CAISESLMQFF. Written as DNA, the CDR3 is TGTGCCATCAGTGAGTCGCTAATGCAGTTCTTC.

This clone is labeled medium-sized (0.01 to 0.1%). V is TRBV18 and J is TRBJ2-1; perhaps TRBD2 as D (6 bases). This CDR3 is 13 amino acids long. In germline, CDR1 is KGHSH, CDR2 LQKENI. V was clipped by 3 bases and J by 8 bases, with 11 bases between them. CDR3 residues: CASSPGGAYEQFF. CDR3 nucleotide sequence: TGTGCCAGCTCACCTGGAGGGGCGTATGAGCAGTTCTTC.

This clone is deemed medium-sized. The CDR3 protein is CASTKSMNTEAFF. CDR3 nucleotide sequence: TGTGCCAGCACCAAGTCGATGAACACTGAAGCTTTCTTT. The chain uses TRBV6-1 and TRBJ1-1; unclear D gene. CDR3 length equals 13 residues. Germline loops: CDR1 MNHNS, CDR2 SASEGT. Trimming removed 7 bases at V and 0 bases at J, with 9 bases between.

This clone occurred many times. The chain links TRBV6-6 to TRBJ1-5, with D unclear. V dropped 2 bases and J dropped 5 bases, with 13 bases sitting between them. The germline CDR1 and CDR2 sequences are MNHNY and SVGAGI (reference sequence). The CDR3 extends over 15 amino acids. CDR3 nucleotide sequence: TGTGCCAGCAGTTACGGGTCACTAGACCATCAGCCCCAGCATTTT. It codes for CASSYGSLDHQPQHF.

The chain joins TRBV7-9 to TRBJ2-2, with a weak D call TRBD2 (6 bases). CDR1 SEHNR and CDR2 FQNEAQ come from the germline V gene (reference sequence). Trimming left V 6 bases short and J 8 bases short, with 13 bases between. CDR3 size: 13 residues. DNA of the CDR3: TGTGCCAGCAGTTTTCGGGGAGGTGGGGAGCTGTTTTTT. It yields the protein CASSFRGGGELFF.

This clone was seen a few times. V is TRBV28 and J is TRBJ2-1, with D possibly matching TRBD2 (5 bases). Germline CDR1 is MDHEN and CDR2 is SYDVKM. V dropped 2 bases and J dropped 8 bases, with 13 bases sitting between them. The CDR3 is 14 residues long. The CDR3 bases are TGTGCCAGCAGTTTACCTGTAGAGGGCGATGAGCAGTTCTTC. This gives the protein CASSLPVEGDEQFF.

The gene calls are TRBV13 and TRBJ2-1; the D gene is possibly TRBD1 (5 bases). In germline, CDR1 is PRHDT, CDR2 FYEKMQ (reference sequence). This CDR3 has 15 residues. V lost 0 bases and J 8 bases, leaving 14 bases between the germline ends. The CDR3 protein is CASSLGPLQVDEQFF. The CDR3 DNA reads as TGTGCCAGCAGCTTAGGCCCCCTACAGGTAGATGAGCAGTTCTTC.

Ten or more counts support this clone. This may be a read error, as it is one base from a much larger clone. The sample holds other DNA sequences that translate to the same CDR3. The chain carries TRBV2 and TRBJ1-5; 7 nucleotides line up with TRBD1. The germline V gene has CDR1 SNHLY and CDR2 FYNNEI. After removal of 7 bases from V and 0 bases from J, the junction contained 9 bases not matched to a gene. CDR3 length: 16 residues. CDR3 coding DNA: TGTGCCAGCAAGCCGACCAGGGGGAATAGCAATCAGCCCCAGCATTTT. Amino acid sequence: CASKPTRGNSNQPQHF.

V gene TRBV6-1 combines with J gene TRBJ2-3; no definite D call. Germline loops: CDR1 MNHNS, CDR2 SASEGT. V gave up 6 bases and J gave up 2 bases, with 12 bases separating them. The CDR3 loop spans 14 amino acids. The CDR3 region has the DNA TGTGCCAGCAGCCTCTCGGGTGACACAGATACGCAGTATTTT. It is translated as CASSLSGDTDTQYF.

The chain links TRBV5-1 to TRBJ2-7; no definite D call. Germline-derived CDR1 and CDR2 are SGHRS and YFSETQ. The CDR3 extends over 15 amino acids. With 5 bases removed from V and 1 base from J, the gap between germline ends came to 16 bases. CDR3 sequence reads: CASRPTASDSYEQYF. CDR3 in DNA: TGCGCCAGCAGACCCACTGCCTCCGATTCCTACGAGCAGTACTTC. Complete variable domain (other parts from reference TRBV5-1 and TRBJ2-7): KAGVTQTPRYLIKTRGQQVTLSCSPISGHRSVSWYQQTPGQGLQFLFEYFSETQRNKGNFPGRFSGRQFSNSRSEMNVSTLELGDSALYLCASRPTASDSYEQYFGPGTRLTVT.

This clone is deemed medium-sized. The J gene is TRBJ1-2, the V gene TRBV18, with a possible D match to TRBD1 (5 bases). Germline V gives CDR1 KGHSH, CDR2 LQKENI. The V gene lost 3 bases and the J gene lost 8 bases, with 7 bases spanning the gap. CDR3 length equals 11 residues. The CDR3: CASSPREGYTF. The CDR3 DNA reads as TGTGCCAGCTCACCCAGGGAGGGCTACACCTTC.

By its share, this clone is medium-sized (0.01 to 0.1%). The V and J genes are TRBV2 and TRBJ1-5, with 7 bases lining up with TRBD1. The V gene's germline CDR1 is SNHLY and CDR2 FYNNEI. The CDR3 loop spans 14 amino acids. Unmatched junction bases numbered 8, after V lost 6 bases and J lost 6 bases. The CDR3 nucleotides are TGTGCCAGCAGAATACAGGGGAAAGGTCAGCCCCAGCATTTT. It yields the protein CASRIQGKGQPQHF. The complete variable domain, with remaining parts taken from reference TRBV2 and TRBJ1-5, reads EPEVTQTPSHQVTQMGQEVILRCVPISNHLYFYWYRQILGQKVEFLVSFYNNEISEKSEIFDDQFSVERPDGSNFTLKIRSTKLEDSAMYFCASRIQGKGQPQHFGDGTRLSIL.

This clone was seen many times. The chain employs TRBV27 and TRBJ2-4; D is undetermined. The CDR3 runs 12 residues. Germline V gives CDR1 MNHEY, CDR2 SMNVEV (reference sequence). The V gene lost 5 bases and the J gene lost 7 bases, with 9 bases spanning the gap. CDR3 region: CASSDIGNIQYF. Here the CDR3 DNA reads TGTGCCAGCAGTGATATCGGGAACATTCAGTACTTC.

V usage is TRBV6-2 or TRBV6-3 and J usage is TRBJ2-2, with unresolved D. With 6 bases removed from V and 10 bases from J, the gap between germline ends came to 12 bases. Germline V gene data show CDR1 as MNHEY and CDR2 as SVGEGT. The CDR3 sequence is 12 residues long. The CDR3 DNA reads TGTGCCAGCAGCTTATCAGACTTGGAGCTGTTTTTT. It yields the protein CASSLSDLELFF.